The 27 T cell receptor beta chains presented below share a single source sample, sequenced in a study of Graves' ophthalmopathy and Graves' hyperthyroidism. Amplified material comprised TCR beta CDR3 regions derived from RNA transcripts. Second-round multiplex PCR came after a first-round RT-PCR that employed HTBI primers. Via MiXCR, TCRdb re-called the multiplex PCR reads, giving one row per CDR3 protein. In the table there are approximately 210,000 distinct CDR3 sequences, around 28% of which are singletons. Sequencing was carried out using peripheral blood. These receptors were collected from a middle-aged man with Graves' ophthalmopathy.

This clonotype has ten or more counts. The rearrangement uses TRBV6-2 or TRBV6-3 and TRBJ1-2, with 8 bases that match TRBD1. CDR3 length: 15 amino acids. In germline, CDR1 is MNHEY, CDR2 SVGEGT. V lost 0 bases to trimming and J lost 5 bases; unmatched junction nucleotides: 5. CDR3 sequence (DNA): TGTGCCAGCAGTTACTCTTGGCAGGGGGCATATGGCTACACCTTC. Encoded protein: CASSYSWQGAYGYTF.

Here the CDR3 reads CASSHEWGGNSGNTIYF. The CDR3 DNA reads TGCGCCAGCAGCCACGAATGGGGGGGAAACTCTGGAAACACCATATATTTT. V is TRBV4-1 and J is TRBJ1-3; tentatively, D is TRBD1 (5 bases). CDR3 length: 17 amino acids. Germline assignment: CDR1 MGHRA and CDR2 YSYEKL. With 3 bases removed from V and 0 bases from J, the gap between germline ends came to 15 bases.

The rearrangement links TRBV29-1 to TRBJ1-1; D is unclear. Trimming removed 4 bases at V and 1 base at J, with 7 bases between. CDR1 and CDR2 (germline): SQVTM, ANQGSEA. This CDR3 is 12 amino acids long. The CDR3 DNA sequence: TGCAGCGTTGTGCGGGGGAACACTGAAGCTTTCTTT. Translating gives CSVVRGNTEAFF.

This clonotype was seen ten or more times. V gene TRBV28 combines with J gene TRBJ2-7; D unclear. Looked up from germline, CDR1 is MDHEN and CDR2 is SYDVKM. V lost 4 bases, J lost 3 bases, and 7 bases lay in between. The CDR3 loop spans 12 amino acids. The CDR3 sequence: CASSWWGYEQYF. CDR3 coding DNA: TGTGCCAGCAGTTGGTGGGGCTACGAGCAGTACTTC.

This chain links TRBV7-9 with TRBJ2-7; 10 nucleotides align to TRBD2. Trimming took 5 bases from V and 4 from J; bases not matched to a gene: 8. Germline V gene sequence: CDR1 SEHNR, CDR2 FQNEAQ (reference sequence). This CDR3 spans 15 amino acids. CDR3 nucleotides: TGTGCCAGCAGCCTCGCTAGCGGGAGTATGTACGAGCAGTACTTC. It encodes CASSLASGSMYEQYF.

This clonotype has a count of ten or more. V is TRBV5-8 and J is TRBJ1-2; D remains unclear. Germline CDR1 and CDR2: SGHTS and YDEGEE. The V and J ends lost 2 bases and 0 bases respectively, with 11 bases between them. The CDR3 consists of 15 residues. The CDR3 coding sequence is TGTGCCAGCAGCTTCGGACGGGGAGCTAACTATGGCTACACCTTC. Translated: CASSFGRGANYGYTF.

This clonotype has just a few counts. This chain connects TRBV6-2 or TRBV6-3 to TRBJ2-7, with 9 bases identical to TRBD2. Germline assignment: CDR1 MNHEY and CDR2 SVGEGT. This CDR3 is built from 14 residues. V dropped 2 bases and J dropped 2; count of bases not matched to a gene: 1. The CDR3 sequence: CASSYGGRAYEQYF. CDR3 in DNA: TGTGCCAGCAGTTACGGCGGGAGGGCCTACGAGCAGTACTTC.

This clonotype came up many times. CDR3 sequence reads: CASSLAQGNEQYF. The CDR3 nucleotides are TGTGCCAGCAGCTTAGCCCAGGGGAACGAGCAGTACTTC. The J gene is TRBJ2-7, the V gene TRBV7-9; a possible D gene is TRBD1 (6 bases). The CDR3 spans 13 residues. V was shortened by 0 bases and J by 5 bases, with 8 bases between the two germline ends. Per germline, CDR1 SEHNR and CDR2 FQNEAQ (reference sequence).

The rearrangement uses TRBV7-2 and TRBJ1-5, with a weak D call TRBD1 (6 bases). V shed 8 bases and J shed 2 bases, with 13 bases lying between them. The CDR3 consists of 14 residues. Per germline, CDR1 SGHTA and CDR2 FQGNSA. The CDR3 protein is CASVLRGGNQPQHF. DNA of the CDR3: TGTGCCAGCGTGCTCAGGGGTGGCAATCAGCCCCAGCATTTT.

The chain has TRBV2 and TRBJ2-5; 11 bases are shared with TRBD2. The V gene's germline CDR1 is SNHLY and CDR2 FYNNEI. This CDR3 is 18 amino acids long. The J segment lost 5 bases and the V segment lost 5 bases, leaving 16 bases of the junction unmatched. CDR3 DNA: TGTGCCAGCAGTTCCTCGTGGCTTTTAGCGGGAGGGGGGGAGACCCAGTACTTC. Its protein is CASSSSWLLAGGGETQYF.

This chain uses TRBV7-9 with TRBJ1-2; D is undetermined. Trimming removed 4 bases at V and 3 bases at J, with 12 bases between. The CDR3 has 14 amino acids. The V gene's germline CDR1 is SEHNR and CDR2 FQNEAQ (reference sequence). The CDR3 is CASSSLSMHYGYTF. The CDR3 nucleotides read TGTGCCAGCAGCTCCCTTAGTATGCACTATGGCTACACCTTC.

This clonotype was seen repeatedly, ten times or more. The genes are TRBV20-1 and TRBJ2-7, with D perhaps TRBD2 (5 bases). The CDR3 runs 13 residues. The V end was cut by 3 bases, the J end by 1 base, with 10 bases between. Germline V CDR1 and CDR2: DFQATT, SNEGSKA (reference sequence). The chain's CDR3 is CSARSGDSYEQYF. Here the CDR3 DNA reads TGCAGTGCTAGGTCCGGGGATTCCTACGAGCAGTACTTC.

The genes are TRBV6-1 and TRBJ1-2, with D perhaps TRBD1 (5 bases). This CDR3 has 15 amino acids. Germline CDR1 is MNHNS and CDR2 is SASEGT. Trimming took off 4 bases at V and 4 bases at J, with 16 bases between the two ends. The CDR3 spells CASSAPNQGAYGYTF. CDR3 DNA sequence: TGTGCCAGCAGTGCCCCCAACCAGGGTGCCTATGGCTACACCTTC.

A remark on this clonotype: A much larger clone sits a single nucleotide away, making a read error possible. The chain links TRBV6-1 to TRBJ2-5; D tentatively reads TRBD1 or TRBD2 (7 bases each). The CDR3 is made up of 15 amino acids. Looked up from germline, CDR1 is MNHNS and CDR2 is SASEGT. The germline V and J ends were trimmed by 7 bases and 2 bases, with 17 bases remaining between them. The CDR3 DNA reads as TGTGCCAGCATGATCCAGGGGGGGGTACAAGAGACCCAGTACTTC. Its protein is CASMIQGGVQETQYF.

This clonotype was counted ten times or more. The DNA of the CDR3 is TGTGCCAGCAGCGTAACCGGGACAGGGGAGAAGTACTTC. It codes for CASSVTGTGEKYF. V usage is TRBV7-2 and J usage is TRBJ2-7; 10 nucleotides match TRBD1. This CDR3 spans 13 amino acids. From germline, CDR1 is SGHTA and CDR2 FQGNSA. With V trimmed by 5 bases and J by 11 bases, 9 bases remained unmatched.

This clonotype was seen more than once but under ten times. This chain joins TRBV20-1 and TRBJ2-7, with TRBD2 as a possible D gene (5 bases). The CDR3 consists of 13 residues. Germline-derived CDR1 and CDR2 are DFQATT and SNEGSKA (reference sequence). Trimming shortened V by 4 bases and J by 2 bases, and 12 bases separated the two germline ends. In DNA, the CDR3 is TGCAGTGCTATTAGCGAGCGCACCTACGAGCAGTACTTC. This sequence encodes CSAISERTYEQYF.

This clonotype was detected ten times or more. This sequence joins TRBV10-3 and TRBJ1-1; 8 bases agree with TRBD1. The germline V gene has CDR1 ENHRY and CDR2 SYGVKD. The CDR3 loop spans 13 amino acids. The V and J ends lost 10 bases and 1 base, in that order; junction bases with no gene match: 5. The CDR3 region is CATTGQGNTEAFF. CDR3 DNA sequence: TGTGCCACCACTGGACAGGGGAACACTGAAGCTTTCTTT.

This clonotype occurred many times. This sequence joins TRBV2 and TRBJ2-7; 9 nucleotides match TRBD1. The CDR3 totals 14 residues. Trimming removed 5 bases from V and 3 bases from J; junction bases left unmatched: 5. Germline V CDR1 and CDR2: SNHLY, FYNNEI. CDR3 bases: TGTGCCAGCAGTTTCCCGGGACAGGGCTACGAGCAGTACTTC. Protein sequence: CASSFPGQGYEQYF.

This clonotype came up many times. The chain employs TRBV4-1 and TRBJ1-6; D might be TRBD1 (6 bases). CDR1 and CDR2 (germline): MGHRA, YSYEKL. The V and J ends lost 0 bases and 10 bases respectively, with 19 bases between them. This CDR3 is 17 amino acids long. The CDR3 reads CASSQDRGTLLGSPLHF. CDR3 nucleotides: TGCGCCAGCAGCCAAGATCGGGGGACACTCCTAGGCTCACCCCTCCACTTT.

This clonotype was seen at least ten times. The V and J genes are TRBV5-5 and TRBJ1-1; maybe TRBD1 (5 bases). V lost 3 bases, J lost 1 base, and 7 bases lay in between. Germline lookup yields CDR1 SGHKS and CDR2 YYEKEE (reference sequence). This CDR3 comprises 13 residues. Written as DNA, the CDR3 is TGTGCCAGCAGCTGGCAGGGGAACACTGAAGCTTTCTTT. This codes for CASSWQGNTEAFF.

This clonotype has ten or more counts. The gene calls are TRBV2 and TRBJ1-1; D remains unclear. This CDR3 has 12 residues. Germline CDR1 and CDR2: SNHLY and FYNNEI. The V end lost 5 bases, the J end lost 10 bases, and 14 bases lay between the germline ends. CDR3 amino acids: CASSSLLDGAFF. The CDR3 DNA reads TGTGCCAGCAGTTCCCTTTTGGACGGAGCTTTCTTT.

This clonotype appeared many times. The rearrangement links TRBV30 to TRBJ1-2, with D possibly TRBD1 on 6 matching bases. Trimming pared 7 bases from V and 5 bases from J, leaving 20 bases between. CDR3 length equals 14 residues. The germline gives CDR1 GTSNPN, CDR2 SVGIG (reference sequence). Written as DNA, the CDR3 is TGTGCCTTCCAAGGGCGGGGGGCGAGATATGGCTACACCTTC. Translation: CAFQGRGARYGYTF.

This clonotype was counted only a few times. The chain links TRBV28 to TRBJ1-5; maybe TRBD1 (6 bases). The germline V gene encodes CDR1 MDHEN and CDR2 SYDVKM. The CDR3 extends over 15 amino acids. Trimming removed 4 bases at V and 2 bases at J, with 12 bases between. The DNA for the CDR3 is TGTGCCAGCAGTTCTAACAGGGAGGGCAATCAGCCCCAGCATTTT. This gives the protein CASSSNREGNQPQHF.

This clonotype was seen repeatedly, ten times or more. This rearrangement joins TRBV2 to TRBJ2-4; 7 bases are a match to TRBD1. Looked up from germline, CDR1 is SNHLY and CDR2 is FYNNEI. J lost 3 bases, V lost 8 bases, and 7 bases had no gene match. This CDR3 comprises 14 residues. CDR3: CASLRQGDKNIQYF. The DNA of the CDR3 is TGTGCCAGCCTTAGACAGGGAGACAAAAACATTCAGTACTTC.

Many counts were recorded for this clonotype. The chain recombines TRBV12-3 or TRBV12-4 with TRBJ2-4; either TRBD1 or TRBD2 may supply D (5 bases each). This CDR3 spans 12 amino acids. V was trimmed by 4 bases and J by 6 bases, leaving 7 bases between them. CDR3 bases: TGTGCCAGCAGTTCCGGGACAAACATTCAGTACTTC. Protein: CASSSGTNIQYF.

This clonotype appeared many times. This rearrangement joins TRBV20-1 to TRBJ2-1; TRBD2 matches at 11 bases. The germline V gene has CDR1 DFQATT and CDR2 SNEGSKA (reference sequence). After removal of 3 bases from V and 8 bases from J, the junction contained 15 bases not matched to a gene. This CDR3 is 17 amino acids long. CDR3 nucleotide sequence: TGCAGTGCTAGCGTTTTAGCGGGAGGGCCTTTGGTCCATGAGCAGTTCTTC. This translates into CSASVLAGGPLVHEQFF.

This clonotype appeared many times. This chain connects TRBV4-3 to TRBJ2-4; perhaps TRBD1 as D (6 bases). The CDR3 has 18 amino acids. CDR1 LGHNA and CDR2 YSLEER come from the germline V gene. V was cut by 0 bases and J by 5 bases, with 20 bases left in between. The DNA of the CDR3 is TGCGCCAGCAGCCAAGAGCATCAGGGGTTGGCTGGGGAAAACATTCAGTACTTC. Encoded protein: CASSQEHQGLAGENIQYF.